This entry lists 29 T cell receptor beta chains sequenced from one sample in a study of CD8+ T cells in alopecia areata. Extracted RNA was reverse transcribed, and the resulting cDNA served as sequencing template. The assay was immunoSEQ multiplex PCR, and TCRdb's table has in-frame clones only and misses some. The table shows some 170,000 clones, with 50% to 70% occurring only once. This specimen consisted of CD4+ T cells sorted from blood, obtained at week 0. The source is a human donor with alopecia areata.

CDR3 coding DNA: TGCAGCGTTGAAGCCACTGAAGCTTTCTTT. Residues: CSVEATEAFF. The chain has TRBV29-1 and TRBJ1-1; no clear D. Looked up from germline, CDR1 is SQVTM and CDR2 is ANQGSEA. Trimming removed 1 base from V and 4 bases from J, with 1 base in between. The CDR3 is 10 amino acids.

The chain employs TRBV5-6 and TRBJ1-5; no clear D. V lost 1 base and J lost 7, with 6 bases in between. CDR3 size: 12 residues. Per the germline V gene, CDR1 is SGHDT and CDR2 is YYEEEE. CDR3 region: CASSLKTQPQHF. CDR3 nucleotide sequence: TGTGCCAGCAGCTTGAAAACCCAGCCCCAGCATTTT.

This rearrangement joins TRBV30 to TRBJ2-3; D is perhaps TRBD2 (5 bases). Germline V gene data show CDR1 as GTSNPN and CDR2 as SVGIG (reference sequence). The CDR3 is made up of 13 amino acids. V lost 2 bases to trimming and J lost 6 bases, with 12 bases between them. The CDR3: CAWSFAGADTQYF. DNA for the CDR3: TGTGCCTGGAGTTTCGCGGGCGCCGATACGCAGTATTTT.

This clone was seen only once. The CDR3 coding sequence is TGTGCCAGCAGCGTAGTTGGGACTCCCGCTGTTCAGTACTTC. Translating it yields CASSVVGTPAVQYF. The rearrangement joins TRBV9 to TRBJ2-4; D is perhaps TRBD2 (6 bases). Germline V lookup: CDR1 SGDLS, CDR2 YYNGEE. V was trimmed by 0 bases and J by 11 bases, leaving 15 bases between them. There are 14 residues in the CDR3.

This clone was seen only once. The CDR3 DNA sequence: TGTGCCAGCAGCCCCGAGCCTACAGGGATGACTGAAGCTTTCTTT. Translated, it gives CASSPEPTGMTEAFF. The chain has TRBV27 and TRBJ1-1, with a tentative D call TRBD1 (6 bases). Germline CDR1 and CDR2: MNHEY and SMNVEV (reference sequence). The length of the CDR3 is 15 residues. The germline V and J ends were trimmed by 6 bases and 5 bases, with 19 bases remaining between them.

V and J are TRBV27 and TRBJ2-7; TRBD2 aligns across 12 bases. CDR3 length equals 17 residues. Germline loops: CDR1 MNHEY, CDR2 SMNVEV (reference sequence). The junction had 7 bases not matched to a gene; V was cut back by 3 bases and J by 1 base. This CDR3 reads CASSLRQTSGGSYEQYF. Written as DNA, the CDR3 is TGTGCCAGCAGTTTGCGACAGACTAGCGGGGGATCCTACGAGCAGTACTTC.

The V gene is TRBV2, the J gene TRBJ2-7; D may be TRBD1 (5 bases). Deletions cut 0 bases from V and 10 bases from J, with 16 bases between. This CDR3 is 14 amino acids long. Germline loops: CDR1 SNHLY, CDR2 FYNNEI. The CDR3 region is CASSEALRRQQQYF. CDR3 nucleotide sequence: TGTGCCAGCAGTGAAGCGCTTCGGAGACAGCAACAGTACTTC.

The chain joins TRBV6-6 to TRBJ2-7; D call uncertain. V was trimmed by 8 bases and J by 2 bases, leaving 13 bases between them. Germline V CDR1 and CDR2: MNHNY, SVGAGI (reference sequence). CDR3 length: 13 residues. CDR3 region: CASRAVGTYEQYF. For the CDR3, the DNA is TGTGCCAGCCGGGCAGTAGGGACCTACGAGCAGTACTTC.

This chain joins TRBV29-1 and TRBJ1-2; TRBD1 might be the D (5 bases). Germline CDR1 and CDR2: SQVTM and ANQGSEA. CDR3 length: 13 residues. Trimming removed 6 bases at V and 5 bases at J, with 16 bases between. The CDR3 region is CSVGTSKWYGYTF. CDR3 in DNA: TGCAGCGTGGGGACCAGCAAGTGGTATGGCTACACCTTC.

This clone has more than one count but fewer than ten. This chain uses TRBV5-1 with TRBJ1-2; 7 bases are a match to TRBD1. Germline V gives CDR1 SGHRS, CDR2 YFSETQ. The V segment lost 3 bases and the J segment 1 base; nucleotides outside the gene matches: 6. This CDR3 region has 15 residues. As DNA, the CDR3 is TGCGCCAGCAGCTGGACAGGACCCGATAACTATGGCTACACCTTC. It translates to CASSWTGPDNYGYTF.

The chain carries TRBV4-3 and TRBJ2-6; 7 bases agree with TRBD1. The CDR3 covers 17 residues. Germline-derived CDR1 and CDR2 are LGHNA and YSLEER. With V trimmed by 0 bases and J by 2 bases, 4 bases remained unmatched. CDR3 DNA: TGCGCCAGCAGCCAAGATACTACAGGGGCTGGGGCCAACGTCCTGACTTTC. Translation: CASSQDTTGAGANVLTF.

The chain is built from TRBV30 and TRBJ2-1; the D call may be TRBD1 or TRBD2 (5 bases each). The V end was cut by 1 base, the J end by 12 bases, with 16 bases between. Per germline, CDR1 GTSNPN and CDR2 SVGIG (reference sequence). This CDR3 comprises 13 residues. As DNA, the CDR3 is TGTGCCTGGAGTGCCAGGGACGATGGGGGGCAGTTCTTC. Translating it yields CAWSARDDGGQFF.

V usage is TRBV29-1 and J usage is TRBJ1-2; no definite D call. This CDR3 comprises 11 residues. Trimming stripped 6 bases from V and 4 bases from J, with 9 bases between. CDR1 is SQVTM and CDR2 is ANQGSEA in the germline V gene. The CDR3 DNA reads TGCAGCGTCTTGGACGGCTATGGCTACACCTTC. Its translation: CSVLDGYGYTF.

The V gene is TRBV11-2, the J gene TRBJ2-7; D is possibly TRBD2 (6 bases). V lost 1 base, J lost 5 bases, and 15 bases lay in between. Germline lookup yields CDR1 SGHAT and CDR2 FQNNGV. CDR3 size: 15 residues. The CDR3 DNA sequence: TGTGCCAGCAGCTTAGCCGGGACTTCATCGAACGAGCAGTACTTC. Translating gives CASSLAGTSSNEQYF.

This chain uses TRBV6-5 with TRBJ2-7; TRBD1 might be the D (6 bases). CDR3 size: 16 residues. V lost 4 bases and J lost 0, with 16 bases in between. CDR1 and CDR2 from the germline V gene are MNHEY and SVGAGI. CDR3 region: CASSSPSGESSYEQYF. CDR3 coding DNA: TGTGCCAGCAGTTCACCGTCAGGGGAAAGCTCCTACGAGCAGTACTTC.

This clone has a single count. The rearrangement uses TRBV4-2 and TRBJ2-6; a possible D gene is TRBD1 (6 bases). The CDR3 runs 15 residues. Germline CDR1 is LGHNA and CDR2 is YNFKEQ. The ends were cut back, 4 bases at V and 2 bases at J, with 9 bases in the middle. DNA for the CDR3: TGTGCCAGCAGCCCCACAGGGACTGGGGCCAACGTCCTGACTTTC. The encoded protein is CASSPTGTGANVLTF.

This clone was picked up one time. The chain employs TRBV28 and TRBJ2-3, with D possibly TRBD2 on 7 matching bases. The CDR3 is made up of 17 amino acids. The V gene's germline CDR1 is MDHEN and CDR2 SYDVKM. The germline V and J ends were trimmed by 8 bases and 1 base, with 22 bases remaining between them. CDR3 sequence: CASGPGRGFPRTDTQYF. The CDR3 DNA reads TGTGCCAGCGGCCCTGGGAGGGGGTTCCCCCGCACAGATACGCAGTATTTT. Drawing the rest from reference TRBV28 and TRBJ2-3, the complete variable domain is DVKVTQSSRYLVKRTGEKVFLECVQDMDHENMFWYRQDPGLGLRLIYFSYDVKMKEKGDIPEGYSVSREKKERFSLILESASTNQTSMYLCASGPGRGFPRTDTQYFGPGTRLTVL.

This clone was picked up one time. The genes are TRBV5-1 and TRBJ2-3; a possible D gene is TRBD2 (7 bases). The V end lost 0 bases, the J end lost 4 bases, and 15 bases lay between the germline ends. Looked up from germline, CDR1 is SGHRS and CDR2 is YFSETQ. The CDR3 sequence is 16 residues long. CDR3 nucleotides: TGCGCCAGCAGCTTGGAGGAACGGGGGGCGTCAGATACGCAGTATTTT. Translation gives CASSLEERGASDTQYF.

CDR3 DNA sequence: TGTGCCAGCAGCTTGGACAGTTTCACCGCCAACGTCCTGACTTTC. Translating it yields CASSLDSFTANVLTF. The chain couples TRBV11-2 to TRBJ2-6; weak D call: TRBD1 (6 bases). This CDR3 has 15 residues. CDR1 is SGHAT, CDR2 FQNNGV, per germline. The V and J ends lost 3 bases and 7 bases respectively, with 13 bases between them.

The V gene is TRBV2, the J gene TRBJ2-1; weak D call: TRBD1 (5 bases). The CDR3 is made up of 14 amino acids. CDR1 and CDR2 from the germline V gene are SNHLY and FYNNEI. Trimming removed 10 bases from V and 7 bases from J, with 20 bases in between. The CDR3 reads CATRYQGNNNEQFF. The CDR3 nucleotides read TGTGCCACCAGGTATCAGGGCAATAATAATGAGCAGTTCTTC. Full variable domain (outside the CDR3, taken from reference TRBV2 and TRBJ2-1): EPEVTQTPSHQVTQMGQEVILRCVPISNHLYFYWYRQILGQKVEFLVSFYNNEISEKSEIFDDQFSVERPDGSNFTLKIRSTKLEDSAMYFCATRYQGNNNEQFFGPGTRLTVL.

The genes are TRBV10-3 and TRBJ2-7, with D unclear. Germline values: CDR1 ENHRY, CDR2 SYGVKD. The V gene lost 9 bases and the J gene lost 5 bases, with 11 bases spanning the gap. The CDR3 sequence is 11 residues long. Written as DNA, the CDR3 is TGTGCCATTGCTTTCAACAACGAGCAGTACTTC. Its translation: CAIAFNNEQYF.

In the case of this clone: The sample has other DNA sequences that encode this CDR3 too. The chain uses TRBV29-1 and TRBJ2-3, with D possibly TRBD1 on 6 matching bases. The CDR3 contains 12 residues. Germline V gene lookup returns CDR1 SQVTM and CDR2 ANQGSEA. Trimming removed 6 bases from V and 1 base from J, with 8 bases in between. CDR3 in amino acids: CSVSGGTDTQYF. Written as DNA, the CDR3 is TGCAGCGTGTCAGGGGGCACAGATACGCAGTATTTT.

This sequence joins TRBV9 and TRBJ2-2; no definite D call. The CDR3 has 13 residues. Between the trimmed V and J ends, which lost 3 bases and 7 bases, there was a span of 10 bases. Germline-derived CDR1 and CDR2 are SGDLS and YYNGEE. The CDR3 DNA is TGTGCCAGCAGCGCCCCGAGCGTCGGGGAGCTGTTTTTT. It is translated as CASSAPSVGELFF.

This CDR3 is CSVGQFTGELFF. Written as DNA, the CDR3 is TGCAGCGTTGGACAGTTCACCGGGGAGCTGTTTTTT. The V gene is TRBV29-1, the J gene TRBJ2-2; D might be TRBD1 (5 bases). The V end was cut by 4 bases, the J end by 4 bases, with 7 bases between. This CDR3 comprises 12 residues. CDR1 is SQVTM and CDR2 is ANQGSEA in the germline V gene.

CDR3 loop: CATSRAVGANTGELFF. DNA for the CDR3: TGTGCCACCAGCAGAGCAGTCGGCGCGAACACCGGGGAGCTGTTTTTT. The genes are TRBV15 and TRBJ2-2, with no clear D. Germline V gene data show CDR1 as LNHNV and CDR2 as YYDKDF (reference sequence). The CDR3 spans 16 residues. V was cut by 1 base and J by 0 bases, with 9 bases left in between. The whole variable domain, filled in from reference TRBV15 and TRBJ2-2, reads DAMVIQNPRYQVTQFGKPVTLSCSQTLNHNVMYWYQQKSSQAPKLLFHYYDKDFNNEADTPDNFQSRRPNTSFCFLDIRSPGLGDTAMYLCATSRAVGANTGELFFGEGSRLTVL.

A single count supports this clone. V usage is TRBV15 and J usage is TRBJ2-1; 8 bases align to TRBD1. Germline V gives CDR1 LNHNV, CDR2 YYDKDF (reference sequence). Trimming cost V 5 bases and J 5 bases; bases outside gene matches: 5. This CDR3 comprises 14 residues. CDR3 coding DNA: TGTGCCACCAGCTTGGGACAGGTTCACAATGAGCAGTTCTTC. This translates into CATSLGQVHNEQFF. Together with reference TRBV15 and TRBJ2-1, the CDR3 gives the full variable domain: DAMVIQNPRYQVTQFGKPVTLSCSQTLNHNVMYWYQQKSSQAPKLLFHYYDKDFNNEADTPDNFQSRRPNTSFCFLDIRSPGLGDTAMYLCATSLGQVHNEQFFGPGTRLTVL.

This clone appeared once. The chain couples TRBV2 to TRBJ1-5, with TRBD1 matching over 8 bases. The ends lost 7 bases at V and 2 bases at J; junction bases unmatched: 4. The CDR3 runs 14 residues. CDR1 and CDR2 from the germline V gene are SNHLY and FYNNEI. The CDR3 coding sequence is TGTGCCAGCAACAGGGGGTCGGGCAATCAGCCCCAGCATTTT. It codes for CASNRGSGNQPQHF.

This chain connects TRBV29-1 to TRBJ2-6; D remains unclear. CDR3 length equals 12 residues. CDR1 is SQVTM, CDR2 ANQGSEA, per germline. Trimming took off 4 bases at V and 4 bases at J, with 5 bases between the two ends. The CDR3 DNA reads TGCAGCGTTGCTGCAGGGGCCAACGTCCTGACTTTC. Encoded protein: CSVAAGANVLTF. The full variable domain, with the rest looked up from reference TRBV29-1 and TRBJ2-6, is SAVISQKPSRDICQRGTSLTIQCQVDSQVTMMFWYRQQPGQSLTLIATANQGSEATYESGFVIDKFPISRPNLTFSTLTVSNMSPEDSSIYLCSVAAGANVLTFGAGSRLTVL.

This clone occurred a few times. The CDR3, as DNA: TGTGCCAGCAGCTTGGACAGAAATGAGCAGTTCTTC. Translating it yields CASSLDRNEQFF. The chain combines TRBV5-6 with TRBJ2-1; unclear D gene. Trimming left V 0 bases short and J 7 bases short, with 5 bases between. Germline CDR1 SGHDT, CDR2 YYEEEE. The CDR3 has 12 residues.